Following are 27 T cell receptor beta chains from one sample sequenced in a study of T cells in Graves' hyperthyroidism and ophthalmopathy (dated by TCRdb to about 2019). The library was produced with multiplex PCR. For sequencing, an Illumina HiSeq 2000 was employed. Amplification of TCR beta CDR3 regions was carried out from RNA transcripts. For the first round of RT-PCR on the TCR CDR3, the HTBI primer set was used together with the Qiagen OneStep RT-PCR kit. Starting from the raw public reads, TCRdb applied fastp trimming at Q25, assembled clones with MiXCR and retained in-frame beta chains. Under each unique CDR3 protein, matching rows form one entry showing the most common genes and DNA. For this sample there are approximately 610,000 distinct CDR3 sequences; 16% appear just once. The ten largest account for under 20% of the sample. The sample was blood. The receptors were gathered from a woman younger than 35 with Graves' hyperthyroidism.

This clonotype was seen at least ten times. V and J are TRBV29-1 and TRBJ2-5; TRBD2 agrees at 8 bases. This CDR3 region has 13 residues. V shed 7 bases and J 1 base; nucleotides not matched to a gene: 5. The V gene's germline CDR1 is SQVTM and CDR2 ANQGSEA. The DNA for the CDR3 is TGCAGCGCCCCGGGGACTAGCCAAGAGACCCAGTACTTC. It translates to CSAPGTSQETQYF.

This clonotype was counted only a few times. The CDR3 nucleotides are TGCAGTGCTAAAGGGAGGGCGGGCACAGATACGCAGTATTTT. It specifies CSAKGRAGTDTQYF. This chain links TRBV20-1 with TRBJ2-3; TRBD2 matches 7 bases. The J segment lost 1 base and the V segment lost 4 bases, leaving 5 bases of the junction unmatched. There are 14 residues in the CDR3. Per germline, CDR1 DFQATT and CDR2 SNEGSKA (reference sequence).

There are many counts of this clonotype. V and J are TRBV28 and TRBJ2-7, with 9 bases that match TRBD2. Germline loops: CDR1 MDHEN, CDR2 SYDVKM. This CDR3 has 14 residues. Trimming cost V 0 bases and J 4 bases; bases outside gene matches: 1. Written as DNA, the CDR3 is TGTGCCAGCAGTTTATGGCTAGCGGGATACGAGCAGTACTTC. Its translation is CASSLWLAGYEQYF.

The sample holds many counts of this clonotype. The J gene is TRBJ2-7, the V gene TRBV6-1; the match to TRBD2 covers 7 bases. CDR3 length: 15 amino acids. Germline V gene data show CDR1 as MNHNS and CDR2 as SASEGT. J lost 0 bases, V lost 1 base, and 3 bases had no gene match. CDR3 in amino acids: CASSEEGGSSYEQYF. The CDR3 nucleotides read TGTGCCAGCAGTGAAGAAGGCGGGAGCTCCTACGAGCAGTACTTC.

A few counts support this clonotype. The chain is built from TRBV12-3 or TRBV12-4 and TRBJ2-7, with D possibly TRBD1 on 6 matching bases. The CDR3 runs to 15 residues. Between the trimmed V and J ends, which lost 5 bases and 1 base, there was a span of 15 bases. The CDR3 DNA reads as TGTGCCAGCAGTCCCCCTAGGGGGTTATCCTACGAGCAGTACTTC. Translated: CASSPPRGLSYEQYF.

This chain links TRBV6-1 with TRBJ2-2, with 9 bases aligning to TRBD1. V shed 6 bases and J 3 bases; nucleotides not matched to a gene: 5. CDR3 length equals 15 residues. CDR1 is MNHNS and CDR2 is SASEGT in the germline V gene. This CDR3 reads CASSFWTGDTGELFF. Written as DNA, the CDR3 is TGTGCCAGCAGCTTCTGGACAGGGGACACCGGGGAGCTGTTTTTT.

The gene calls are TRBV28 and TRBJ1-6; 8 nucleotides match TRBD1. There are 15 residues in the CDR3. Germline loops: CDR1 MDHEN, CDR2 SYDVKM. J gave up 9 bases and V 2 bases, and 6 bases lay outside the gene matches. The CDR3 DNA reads TGTGCCAGCAGTTTAGGGGGACAGGTCGCTTCACCCCTCCACTTT. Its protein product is CASSLGGQVASPLHF.

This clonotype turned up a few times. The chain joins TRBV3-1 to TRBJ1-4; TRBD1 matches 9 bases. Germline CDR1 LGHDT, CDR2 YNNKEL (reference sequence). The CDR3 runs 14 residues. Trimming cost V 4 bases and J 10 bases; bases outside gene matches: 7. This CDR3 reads CASSLGQGSGKLFF. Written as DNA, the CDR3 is TGTGCCAGCAGCCTCGGACAGGGGTCTGGAAAACTGTTTTTT.

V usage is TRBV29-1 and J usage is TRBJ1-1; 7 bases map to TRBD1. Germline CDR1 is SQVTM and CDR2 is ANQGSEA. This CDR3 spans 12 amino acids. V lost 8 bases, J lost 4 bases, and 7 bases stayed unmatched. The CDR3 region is CSSGGGVTEAFF. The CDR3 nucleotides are TGCAGCTCAGGGGGGGGTGTCACTGAAGCTTTCTTT.

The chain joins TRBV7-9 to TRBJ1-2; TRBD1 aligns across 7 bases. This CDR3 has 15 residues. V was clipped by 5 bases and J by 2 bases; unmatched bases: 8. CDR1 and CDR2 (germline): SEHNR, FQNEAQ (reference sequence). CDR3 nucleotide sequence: TGTGCCAGCAGCCCGAGGACAGGCCCAAACTATGGCTACACCTTC. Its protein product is CASSPRTGPNYGYTF.

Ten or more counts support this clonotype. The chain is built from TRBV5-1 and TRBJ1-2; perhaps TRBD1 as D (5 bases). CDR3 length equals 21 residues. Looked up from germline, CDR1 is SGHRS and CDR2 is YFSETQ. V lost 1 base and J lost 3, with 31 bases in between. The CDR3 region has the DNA TGCGCCAGCAGCTTGTGGGTTGACAGTTTAACCCTCCGACAATCAGACTATGGCTACACCTTC. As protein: CASSLWVDSLTLRQSDYGYTF.

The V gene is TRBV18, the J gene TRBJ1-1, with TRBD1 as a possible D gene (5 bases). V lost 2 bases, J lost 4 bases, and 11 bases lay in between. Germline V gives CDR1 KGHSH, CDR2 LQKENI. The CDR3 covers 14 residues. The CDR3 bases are TGTGCCAGCTCACCATCTCGGGGGTTCACTGAAGCTTTCTTT. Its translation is CASSPSRGFTEAFF.

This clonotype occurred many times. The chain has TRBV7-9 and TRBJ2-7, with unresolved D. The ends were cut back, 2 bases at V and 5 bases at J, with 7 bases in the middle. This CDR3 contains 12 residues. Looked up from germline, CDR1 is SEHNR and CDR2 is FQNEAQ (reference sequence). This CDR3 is CASSLLGNEQYF. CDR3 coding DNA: TGTGCCAGCAGCTTATTAGGGAACGAGCAGTACTTC.

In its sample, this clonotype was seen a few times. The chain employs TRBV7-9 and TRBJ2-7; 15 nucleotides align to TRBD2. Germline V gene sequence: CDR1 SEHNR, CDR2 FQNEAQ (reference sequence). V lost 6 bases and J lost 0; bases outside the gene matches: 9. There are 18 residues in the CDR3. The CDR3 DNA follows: TGTGCCAGCAGTCCCGCGGGACTAGCGGGAGGTAGCTCCTACGAGCAGTACTTC. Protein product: CASSPAGLAGGSSYEQYF.

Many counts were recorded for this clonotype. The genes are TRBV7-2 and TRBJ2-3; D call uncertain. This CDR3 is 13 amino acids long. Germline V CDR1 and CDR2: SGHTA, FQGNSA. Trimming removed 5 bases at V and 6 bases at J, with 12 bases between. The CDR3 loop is CASSVRLGDTQYF. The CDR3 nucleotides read TGTGCCAGCAGCGTCCGCCTGGGGGATACGCAGTATTTT.

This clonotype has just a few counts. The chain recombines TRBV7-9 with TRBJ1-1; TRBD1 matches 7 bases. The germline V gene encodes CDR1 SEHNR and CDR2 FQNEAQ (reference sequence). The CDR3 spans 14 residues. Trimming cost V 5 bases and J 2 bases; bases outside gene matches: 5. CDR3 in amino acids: CASSMRTGNTEAFF. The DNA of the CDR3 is TGTGCCAGCAGCATGCGGACAGGCAACACTGAAGCTTTCTTT.

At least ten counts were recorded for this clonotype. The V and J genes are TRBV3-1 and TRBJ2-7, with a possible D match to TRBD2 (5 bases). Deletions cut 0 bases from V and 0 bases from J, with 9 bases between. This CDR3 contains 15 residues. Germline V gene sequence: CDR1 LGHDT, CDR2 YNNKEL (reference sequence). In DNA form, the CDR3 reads TGTGCCAGCAGCCAAGATGGAGGCTTCTCCTACGAGCAGTACTTC. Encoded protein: CASSQDGGFSYEQYF.

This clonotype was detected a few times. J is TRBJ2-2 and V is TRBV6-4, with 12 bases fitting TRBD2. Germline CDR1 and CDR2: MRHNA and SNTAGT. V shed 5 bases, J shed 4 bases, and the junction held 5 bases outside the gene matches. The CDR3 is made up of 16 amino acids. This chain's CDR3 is CASSSGLAGFTGELFF. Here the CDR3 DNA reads TGTGCCAGCAGTTCCGGACTAGCGGGATTCACCGGGGAGCTGTTTTTT.

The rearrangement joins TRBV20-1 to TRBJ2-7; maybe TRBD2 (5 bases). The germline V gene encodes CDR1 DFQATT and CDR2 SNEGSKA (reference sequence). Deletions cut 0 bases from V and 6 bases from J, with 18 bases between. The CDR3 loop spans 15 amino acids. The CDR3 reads CSARDPGNRRAEQYF. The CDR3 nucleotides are TGCAGTGCTAGAGACCCCGGGAACCGAAGAGCCGAGCAGTACTTC.

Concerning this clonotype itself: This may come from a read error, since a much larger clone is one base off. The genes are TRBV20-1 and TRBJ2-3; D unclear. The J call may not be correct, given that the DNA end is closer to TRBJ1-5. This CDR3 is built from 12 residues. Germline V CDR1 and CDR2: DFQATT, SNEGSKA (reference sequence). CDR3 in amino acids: CSAKENTDTQHF. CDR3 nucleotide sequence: TGCAGTGCTAAAGAGAACACAGATACGCAGCATTTT.

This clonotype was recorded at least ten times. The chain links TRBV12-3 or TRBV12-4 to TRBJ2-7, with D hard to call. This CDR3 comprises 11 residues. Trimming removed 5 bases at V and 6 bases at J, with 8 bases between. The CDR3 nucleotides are TGTGCCAGCAGTATTACGACCGAGCAGTACTTC. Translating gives CASSITTEQYF.

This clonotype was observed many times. CDR3 amino acids: CSARDVRDYEQYF. The CDR3 DNA sequence: TGCAGTGCTAGAGATGTCCGGGACTACGAGCAGTACTTC. The chain is built from TRBV20-1 and TRBJ2-7; D is possibly TRBD2 (5 bases). Per germline, CDR1 DFQATT and CDR2 SNEGSKA (reference sequence). V was cut by 0 bases and J by 3 bases, with 9 bases left in between. The CDR3 runs to 13 residues.

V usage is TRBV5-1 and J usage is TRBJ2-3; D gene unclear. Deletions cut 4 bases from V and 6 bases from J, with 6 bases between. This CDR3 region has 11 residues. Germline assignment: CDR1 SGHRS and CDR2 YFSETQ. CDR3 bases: TGCGCCAGCAGCGACCGGGATACGCAGTATTTT. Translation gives CASSDRDTQYF.

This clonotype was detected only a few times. The CDR3 sequence: CASDPYTGELFF. The CDR3 DNA reads as TGTGCCAGCGATCCTTACACCGGGGAGCTGTTTTTT. J is TRBJ2-2 and V is TRBV2; D is unclear. CDR1 SNHLY and CDR2 FYNNEI come from the germline V gene. V was pared by 8 bases and J by 3 bases, with 7 bases between. The CDR3 consists of 12 residues.

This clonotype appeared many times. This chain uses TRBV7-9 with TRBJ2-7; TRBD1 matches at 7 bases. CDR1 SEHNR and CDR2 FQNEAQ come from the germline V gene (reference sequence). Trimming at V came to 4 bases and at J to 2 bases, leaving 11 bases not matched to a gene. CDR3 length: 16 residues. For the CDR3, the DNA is TGTGCCAGCAGCTCCCTGTCCGGGACAGTCGCCTACGAGCAGTACTTC. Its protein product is CASSSLSGTVAYEQYF. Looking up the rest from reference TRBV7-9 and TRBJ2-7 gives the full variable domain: DTGVSQNPRHKITKRGQNVTFRCDPISEHNRLYWYRQTLGQGPEFLTYFQNEAQLEKSRLLSDRFSAERPKGSFSTLEIQRTEQGDSAMYLCASSSLSGTVAYEQYFGPGTRLTVT.

DNA of the CDR3: TGTGCCAGCAGTTCTAGCATTCCGTCAGATACGCAGTATTTT. Translation gives CASSSSIPSDTQYF. J is TRBJ2-3 and V is TRBV7-2; weak D call: TRBD2 (5 bases). CDR3 length: 14 residues. Looked up from germline, CDR1 is SGHTA and CDR2 is FQGNSA. V was shortened by 6 bases and J by 4 bases, with 14 bases between the two germline ends.

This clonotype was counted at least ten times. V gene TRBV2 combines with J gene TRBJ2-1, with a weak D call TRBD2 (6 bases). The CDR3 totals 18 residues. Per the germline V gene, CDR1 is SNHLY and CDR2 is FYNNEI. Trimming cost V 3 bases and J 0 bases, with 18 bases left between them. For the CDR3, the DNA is TGTGCCAGCAGTGAGGTGGGACTCTTTTTTGGCTCCTACAATGAGCAGTTCTTC. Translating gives CASSEVGLFFGSYNEQFF.